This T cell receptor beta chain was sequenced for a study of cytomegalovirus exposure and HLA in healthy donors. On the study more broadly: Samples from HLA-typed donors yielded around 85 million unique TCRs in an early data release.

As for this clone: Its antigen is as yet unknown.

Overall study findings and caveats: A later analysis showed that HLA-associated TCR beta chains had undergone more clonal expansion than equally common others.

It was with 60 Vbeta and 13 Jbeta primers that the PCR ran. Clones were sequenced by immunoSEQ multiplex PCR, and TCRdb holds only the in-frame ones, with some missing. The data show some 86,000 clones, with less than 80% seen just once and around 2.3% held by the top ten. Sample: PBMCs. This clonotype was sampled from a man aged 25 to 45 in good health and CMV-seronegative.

CDR3 protein: CASSSYGARGLLKVLNEKLFF. For the CDR3, the DNA is TGTGCCAGCAGTTCCTATGGGGCCAGGGGCCTACTAAAAGTTCTAAATGAAAAACTGTTTTTT. The chain links TRBV27 to TRBJ1-4; D possibly corresponds to TRBD1 (6 bases). This CDR3 contains 21 residues. Germline CDR1 reads MNHEY; CDR2 reads SMNVEV (reference sequence). Trimming removed 4 bases at V and 5 bases at J, with 32 bases between.